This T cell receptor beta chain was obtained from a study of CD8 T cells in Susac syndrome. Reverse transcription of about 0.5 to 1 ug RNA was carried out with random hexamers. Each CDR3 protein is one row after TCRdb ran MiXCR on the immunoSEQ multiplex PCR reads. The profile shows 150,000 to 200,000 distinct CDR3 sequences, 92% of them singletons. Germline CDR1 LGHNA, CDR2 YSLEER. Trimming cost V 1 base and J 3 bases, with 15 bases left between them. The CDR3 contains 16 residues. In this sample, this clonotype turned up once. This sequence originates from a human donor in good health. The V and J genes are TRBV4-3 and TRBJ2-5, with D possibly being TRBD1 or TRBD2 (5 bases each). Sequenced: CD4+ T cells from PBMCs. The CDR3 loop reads CASSQGVKRGKETQYF. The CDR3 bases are TGCGCCAGCAGCCAAGGGGTGAAGAGGGGCAAAGAGACCCAGTACTTC.